This paragraph reports one T cell receptor (beta chain). Its antigen remains undetermined. Per-base qualities were not stored, and no clone one base away is much larger. Donors formed part of the validation cohort, which comprised 120 subjects and was distinct from the first cohort of 670 or so subjects. The CDR3 sequence holds 15 residues, the cysteine and valine included. The kept DNA is CDR3 alone, 45 bases in frame from the first base. The germline V gene supplies CDR1 MNHEY and CDR2 SVGAGI. Germline trimming amounts to 5 bases on V and 1 base on J, with 5 as the count of junction bases outside the gene matches. The library was produced with the immunoSEQ multiplex PCR assay. On the authors' methods: To diagnose cytomegalovirus status from the catalog of TCR beta chain sequences, a statistical classification framework was built. Sourced from immuneACCESS, this table was stored by TCRdb with only in-frame sequences that have V and J called. A share of the clones is absent; for the studies checked, an unresolved V gene accounts for under half, and the remainder has no known explanation. The V and J calls and clone size are taken from that table; D and trimming were inferred from the DNA. The table for this sample lists 85,000 to 120,000 clones; 88% of them were counted only once. The ten top clones hold less than 2% of the sample.

This sample was included in a study of cytomegalovirus exposure and HLA in healthy donors (dated by TCRdb to between 2016 and 2019). For the wider study: According to a later analysis, one platform produced both the approximately 110 validation repertoires and the approximately 600 repertoires of the first cohort. Along with the approximately 670-subject first cohort, a separate validation cohort of approximately 110 different subjects was used. To predict cytomegalovirus infection status, the study brought together high-throughput TCR immunosequencing, statistical association of individual TCRs with disease status, and machine learning. The study aimed to test whether signatures of past pathogen exposure could be identified by cataloging public T cell receptors. The paper as a whole reports these results and caveats: Of the cluster scores, approximately 95% were above 0 in a later analysis, which found that TCRs clustered in the first cohort also tended to co-occur in the 120 validation repertoires. A few of the identified cytomegalovirus-associated TCR beta chains were confirmed in vitro to be specific for cytomegalovirus antigens. The authors suggested that the approach could potentially be extended to other disease states and immunological phenotypes. The study gave a list of around 170 TCR beta chains associated with cytomegalovirus. All 120 or so repertoires were used to score co-occurrence in the validation cohort in a later analysis, because that analysis had no HLA typing for the cohort. Across donors, most TCR sequences were observed very rarely, whereas some public TCRs were present in many individuals. The classifier was reported to diagnose cytomegalovirus status with high specificity and sensitivity in both the original and validation cohorts.

The source of this sequence is a young woman in good health and CMV-seropositive. Sequenced: PBMCs. This receptor chain uses TRBV6-5 and TRBJ2-7; TRBD2 lines up with 10 middle nucleotides. The CDR3 protein sequence reads: CASSQSGGDSYEQYV. The DNA is TGTGCCAGCAGTCAAAGCGGGGGGGATTCCTACGAGCAGTACGTC.